The 22 T cell receptor beta chains in this list originate from one sample, sequenced in a study of vaccination effects on CD4 cells after COVID-19. The authors isolated CD4+ T cells after around nine days of culture. It was two doses of either the BNT162b2 or mRNA-1273 vaccine that participants received. No antigen is known for these receptors. Profiling relied on immunoSEQ multiplex PCR, and the TCRdb table lists in-frame clones only, not all of them. The sample comprises fewer than 75,000 clones, about 81% of which are singletons, and about 4.5% rests with the top ten. The source was CD4+ T cells from PBMCs cultured without peptide, collected after COVID-19 vaccination. The receptors were sampled from a human donor who received a COVID-19 vaccine.

V and J are TRBV4-3 and TRBJ2-5; D is perhaps TRBD2 (7 bases). The CDR3 is 16 residues long. Per the germline V gene, CDR1 is LGHNA and CDR2 is YSLEER. V lost 1 base and J lost 4, with 16 bases in between. CDR3 residues: CASSQGVPGGSETQYF. The CDR3 bases are TGCGCCAGCAGCCAAGGCGTACCGGGGGGCTCAGAGACCCAGTACTTC.

V and J are TRBV24-1 and TRBJ2-1; 8 bases align to TRBD1. Germline CDR1 KGHDR, CDR2 SFDVKD. This CDR3 has 17 amino acids. V dropped 7 bases and J dropped 5; count of bases not matched to a gene: 15. The CDR3 nucleotides read TGTGCCACCAGGCCCAGGGGGCCCTCTCTACTACACAATGAGCAGTTCTTC. Translation: CATRPRGPSLLHNEQFF.

This clone was observed once. The chain has TRBV30 and TRBJ2-2; D gene ambiguous. The length of the CDR3 is 11 residues. Germline CDR1 is GTSNPN and CDR2 is SVGIG (reference sequence). Trimming shortened V by 1 base and J by 8 bases, and 5 bases separated the two germline ends. The CDR3 spells CAWSGGGELFF. DNA for the CDR3: TGTGCCTGGAGTGGAGGTGGGGAGCTGTTTTTT.

This clone was recorded only once. The V gene is TRBV7-9, the J gene TRBJ2-7, with D perhaps matching TRBD1 (6 bases). CDR3 length: 13 residues. Germline lookup yields CDR1 SEHNR and CDR2 FQNEAQ (reference sequence). Trimming cost V 3 bases and J 4 bases, with 10 bases left between them. CDR3 in amino acids: CASSFAGEYEQYF. The CDR3, as DNA: TGTGCCAGCAGCTTTGCAGGGGAATACGAGCAGTACTTC.

This clone has a handful of counts. The rearrangement joins TRBV27 to TRBJ1-2; a weak D match, TRBD1 (5 bases). From germline, CDR1 is MNHEY and CDR2 SMNVEV (reference sequence). V was cut by 4 bases and J by 5 bases, with 20 bases left in between. CDR3 size: 16 residues. This CDR3 reads CASSYGVQGGGYGYTF. In DNA form, the CDR3 reads TGTGCCAGCAGTTATGGGGTGCAGGGCGGGGGTTATGGCTACACCTTC.

DNA for the CDR3: TGTGCCAGTGGACTAGCGGGGAAGTACGAGCAGTACTTC. Translation: CASGLAGKYEQYF. This chain uses TRBV27 with TRBJ2-7, with TRBD2 matching over 12 bases. The CDR3 extends over 13 amino acids. Germline CDR1 and CDR2: MNHEY and SMNVEV (reference sequence). J lost 4 bases, V lost 9 bases, and 4 bases had no gene match.

V gene TRBV30 combines with J gene TRBJ2-7; TRBD2 agrees at 7 bases. This CDR3 is built from 17 residues. Germline CDR1 GTSNPN, CDR2 SVGIG (reference sequence). The junction had 15 bases not matched to a gene; V was cut back by 2 bases and J by 2 bases. CDR3 DNA sequence: TGTGCCTGGAGTCTTTCCCGACTAGCTCTTCGAACCTACGAGCAGTACTTC. It translates to CAWSLSRLALRTYEQYF.

This clone was observed once. The CDR3 bases are TGTGCCAGCAGCTTAGGAGGACAGGGGGCGCGGGAGACCCAGTACTTC. The encoded protein is CASSLGGQGARETQYF. The J gene is TRBJ2-5, the V gene TRBV11-1; 11 bases map to TRBD1. V gave up 1 base and J gave up 5 bases; unmatched junction bases: 6. The CDR3 length is 16 residues. The germline V gene encodes CDR1 SGHAT and CDR2 FQDESV (reference sequence).

The chain combines TRBV7-2 with TRBJ2-5, with D possibly being TRBD1 (5 bases). V dropped 2 bases and J dropped 5 bases, with 15 bases sitting between them. CDR1 is SGHTA, CDR2 FQGNSA, per germline. The CDR3 is made up of 15 amino acids. Here the CDR3 reads CASSLRFWSGETQYF. CDR3 in DNA: TGTGCCAGCAGCTTAAGGTTCTGGTCAGGGGAGACCCAGTACTTC.

The chain employs TRBV29-1 and TRBJ1-5; a weak D match, TRBD1 (6 bases). Germline assignment: CDR1 SQVTM and CDR2 ANQGSEA. The length of the CDR3 is 18 residues. V shed 3 bases and J shed 6 bases, with 27 bases lying between them. The CDR3: CSVEPDRSKALQGQPQHF. CDR3 in DNA: TGCAGCGTTGAGCCCGACAGGAGCAAAGCCCTTCAAGGTCAGCCCCAGCATTTT.

This chain joins TRBV5-5 and TRBJ2-3; D might be TRBD1 or TRBD2, each matching 5 bases. The germline V gene encodes CDR1 SGHKS and CDR2 YYEKEE (reference sequence). The CDR3 runs 15 residues. Trimming removed 3 bases at V and 0 bases at J, with 11 bases between. In nucleotides, the CDR3 is TGTGCCAGCAGCTCGGGACCGCAAAGCACAGATACGCAGTATTTT. It is translated as CASSSGPQSTDTQYF.

In its sample, this clone was seen a few times. J is TRBJ1-2 and V is TRBV7-2, with TRBD1 identical over 7 bases. Germline loops: CDR1 SGHTA, CDR2 FQGNSA. The CDR3 spans 11 residues. J was trimmed by 14 bases and V by 4 bases; bases with no gene match: 7. CDR3 amino acids: CASSSDRVGTF. For the CDR3, the DNA is TGTGCCAGCAGCTCTGACAGGGTGGGAACCTTC.

The V and J genes are TRBV20-1 and TRBJ1-5; TRBD1 matches at 8 bases. The DNA matches TRBJ2-3 better at its end, which makes the J call doubtful. The CDR3 spans 14 residues. The germline gives CDR1 DFQATT, CDR2 SNEGSKA (reference sequence). In DNA form, the CDR3 reads TGCAGTGCTAGTTCGGGACAGGTATCACAGCCCCAGTATTTT. Residues: CSASSGQVSQPQYF.

The rearrangement uses TRBV19 and TRBJ2-7; D tentatively fits TRBD1 or TRBD2 (5 bases each). Germline V gene lookup returns CDR1 LNHDA and CDR2 SQIVND (reference sequence). The CDR3 covers 16 residues. V was shortened by 3 bases and J by 3 bases, with 18 bases between the two germline ends. CDR3 region: CASSIRPWDRIYEQYF. The CDR3 region has the DNA TGTGCCAGTAGTATTCGACCCTGGGACCGTATCTACGAGCAGTACTTC.

The sample holds one count of this clone. This CDR3 is also generated by other DNA sequences in the sample. The gene calls are TRBV5-4 and TRBJ1-1; 7 nucleotides agree with TRBD1. Germline trimming cut 3 bases from V and 1 base from J; bases unmatched to any gene: 0. Germline lookup yields CDR1 SGHNT and CDR2 YYREEE (reference sequence). The CDR3 has 13 residues. The CDR3 here is CASSWDRNTEAFF. DNA for the CDR3: TGTGCCAGCAGCTGGGACAGGAACACTGAAGCTTTCTTT.

The gene calls are TRBV28 and TRBJ1-4; a weak D match, TRBD1 (5 bases). This CDR3 has 12 residues. From germline, CDR1 is MDHEN and CDR2 SYDVKM. With 8 bases removed from V and 8 bases from J, the gap between germline ends came to 12 bases. The CDR3 nucleotides are TGTGCCAGCCGGAGGGGTCGGGAAAAACTGTTTTTT. Translated, it gives CASRRGREKLFF.

This chain links TRBV7-9 with TRBJ1-1; D unresolved. Trimming shortened V by 5 bases and J by 1 base, and 11 bases separated the two germline ends. The CDR3 runs 14 residues. The V gene's germline CDR1 is SEHNR and CDR2 FQNEAQ (reference sequence). Here the CDR3 reads CASSPRKGNTEAFF. The CDR3 region has the DNA TGTGCCAGCAGCCCAAGGAAGGGGAACACTGAAGCTTTCTTT.

The chain carries TRBV28 and TRBJ2-7; D is possibly TRBD2 (5 bases). In germline, CDR1 is MDHEN, CDR2 SYDVKM. V was pared by 6 bases and J by 6 bases, with 21 bases between. This CDR3 spans 15 amino acids. CDR3 coding DNA: TGTGCCAGCAGCCCCGGCTTACGGGGATGGGGCGAGCAGTACTTC. Translated: CASSPGLRGWGEQYF.

This clone occurred once. This sequence joins TRBV19 and TRBJ1-4; D remains unclear. The ends were cut back, 4 bases at V and 1 base at J, with 13 bases in the middle. There are 16 residues in the CDR3. Per the germline V gene, CDR1 is LNHDA and CDR2 is SQIVND (reference sequence). The chain's CDR3 is CASSTPHFRTNEKLFF. The CDR3 nucleotides are TGTGCCAGTAGTACCCCTCACTTTAGAACTAATGAAAAACTGTTTTTT.

V is TRBV27 and J is TRBJ2-1, with 16 bases matching TRBD2. The CDR3 covers 19 residues. The J segment lost 6 bases and the V segment lost 6 bases, leaving 14 bases of the junction unmatched. Germline assignment: CDR1 MNHEY and CDR2 SMNVEV (reference sequence). The chain's CDR3 is CASSPPGLAGGHTTNEQFF. The CDR3 nucleotides are TGTGCCAGCAGCCCTCCGGGACTAGCGGGGGGGCATACGACCAATGAGCAGTTCTTC.

The chain couples TRBV4-1 to TRBJ1-2, with 8 bases identical to TRBD1. Germline V gene lookup returns CDR1 MGHRA and CDR2 YSYEKL. The CDR3 runs 15 residues. The V gene end was trimmed by 7 bases and the J gene end by 4 bases; junction bases not matched to a gene: 11. The CDR3 spells CASTQSGGVGYGYTF. For the CDR3, the DNA is TGCGCCAGCACCCAGTCAGGGGGCGTTGGCTATGGCTACACCTTC.

This chain links TRBV4-1 with TRBJ1-4, with a weak D call TRBD1 (6 bases). Germline CDR1 reads MGHRA; CDR2 reads YSYEKL. The CDR3 has 14 residues. Trimming removed 6 bases at V and 7 bases at J, with 15 bases between. CDR3 residues: CASRARGIGEKLFF. In nucleotides, the CDR3 is TGCGCCAGCAGAGCTAGGGGGATTGGTGAAAAACTGTTTTTT.